The rows below give T cell receptor beta chains drawn from one sample of a study of CD8+CD57+ T cells in acquired aplastic anemia. One entry per CDR3 protein, called by TCRdb with MiXCR from the reads. The sample includes under 200,000 distinct CDR3 sequences, over 60% of them seen just once. Input material: sorted CD4+, CD8+, or CD8+CD57+ T cells (not recorded which) from PBMCs. These receptors all come from a human donor with severe aplastic anemia or a healthy control (not recorded which). CDR3s include the opening cysteine and the closing phenylalanine or tryptophan. A D gene is named only where the DNA matches it firmly. For some rows the clone size is stated as once, few or many, or as a class when expanded; others skip it.

j_gene: TRBJ1-5
v_gene: TRBV2
abundance: .
d_gene: .
CDR3nt: TGTGCCAGCAGTATGAACCGGGTCGAGGCCCAGCATTTT
CDR3aa: CASSMNRVEAQHF

j_gene: TRBJ1-6
v_gene: TRBV7-9
abundance: few
d_gene: .
CDR3nt: TGTGCCAGCAGCTGGGGGGAAAGGCCCCTCCACTTT
CDR3aa: CASSWGERPLHF

j_gene: TRBJ1-2
v_gene: TRBV20-1
abundance: .
d_gene: TRBD1
CDR3nt: TGCAGTGCCCGTATTCGACAGGGAGGCTATGGCTACACCTTC
CDR3aa: CSARIRQGGYGYTF

j_gene: TRBJ2-1
v_gene: TRBV7-2
abundance: .
d_gene: .
CDR3nt: TGTGCCAGCAGTCTGACAGATCGAATTGTCAACAATGGGCAGTTCTTC
CDR3aa: CASSLTDRIVNNGQFF

j_gene: TRBJ1-1
v_gene: TRBV24-1
abundance: .
d_gene: .
CDR3nt: TGTGCCCCCGGGGAGATCACTGAAGCTTTCTTT
CDR3aa: CAPGEITEAFF

j_gene: TRBJ2-7
v_gene: TRBV2
abundance: few
d_gene: TRBD1
CDR3nt: TGTGCCAGCACCTTTTCCAGGGGGTACGAGCAGTACTTC
CDR3aa: CASTFSRGYEQYF

j_gene: TRBJ2-2
v_gene: TRBV15
abundance: .
d_gene: TRBD2
CDR3nt: TGTGCCACCAGCGCGGGGGGCCCCGGGGAGCTGTTTTTT
CDR3aa: CATSAGGPGELFF

j_gene: TRBJ2-3
v_gene: TRBV24-1
abundance: few
d_gene: .
CDR3nt: TGTGCCACCAGACCTGGTAGGGGCAGTACAGATACGCAGTATTTT
CDR3aa: CATRPGRGSTDTQYF

j_gene: TRBJ2-7
v_gene: TRBV15
abundance: few
d_gene: .
CDR3nt: TGTGCCACCAGCGGGGATCCCGAAGGGCACGAGCAGTACTTC
CDR3aa: CATSGDPEGHEQYF

j_gene: TRBJ1-6
v_gene: TRBV6-6
abundance: .
d_gene: TRBD1
CDR3nt: TGTGCCAGCAGCCCAGGGGGACACAGTAATTCACCCCTCCACTTT
CDR3aa: CASSPGGHSNSPLHF

j_gene: TRBJ1-1
v_gene: TRBV7-9
abundance: .
d_gene: .
CDR3nt: TGTGCCAGCAACGACCAAGGGGTTGGGAACACTGAAGCTTTCTTT
CDR3aa: CASNDQGVGNTEAFF

j_gene: TRBJ1-4
v_gene: TRBV15
abundance: .
d_gene: TRBD1
CDR3nt: TGTGCCACCAGCACAAGACAGGGCGAAAAACTGTTTTTT
CDR3aa: CATSTRQGEKLFF

j_gene: TRBJ2-2
v_gene: TRBV7-9
abundance: few
d_gene: .
CDR3nt: TGTGCCAGCAGCCCAGAAAAGGGCCCCGGGGAGCTGTTTTTT
CDR3aa: CASSPEKGPGELFF

j_gene: TRBJ1-6
v_gene: TRBV7-6
abundance: once
d_gene: .
CDR3nt: TGTGCCAGCAGCAGGAATCCCTTTTCTAATTCACCCCTCCACTTT
CDR3aa: CASSRNPFSNSPLHF

j_gene: TRBJ2-1
v_gene: TRBV29-1
abundance: few
d_gene: .
CDR3nt: TGCAGCGTTGATCCGGGCAATGAGCAGTTCTTC
CDR3aa: CSVDPGNEQFF

j_gene: TRBJ2-1
v_gene: TRBV9
abundance: .
d_gene: TRBD1
CDR3nt: TGTGCCAGCAGCCCCCGTTCGACAGGGCATGAGGGGAATGAGCAGTTCTTC
CDR3aa: CASSPRSTGHEGNEQFF

j_gene: TRBJ1-1
v_gene: TRBV19
abundance: .
d_gene: .
CDR3nt: TGTGCCAGTAGTAAGGACGCAATGAACACTGAAGCTTTCTTT
CDR3aa: CASSKDAMNTEAFF

j_gene: TRBJ2-1
v_gene: TRBV19
abundance: .
d_gene: .
CDR3nt: TGTGCCAGTAGTATCCAAGGGGGGAATGAGCAGTTCTTC
CDR3aa: CASSIQGGNEQFF

j_gene: TRBJ2-5
v_gene: TRBV7-2
abundance: few
d_gene: .
CDR3nt: TGTGCCAGCAGCTTAGTAAACCGGCGGACCCAGTACTTC
CDR3aa: CASSLVNRRTQYF

j_gene: TRBJ2-2
v_gene: TRBV12-3/TRBV12-4
abundance: .
d_gene: TRBD1
CDR3nt: TGTGCCAGCAGTGATACAGGGGGCAACACCGGGGAGCTGTTTTTT
CDR3aa: CASSDTGGNTGELFF

j_gene: TRBJ1-2
v_gene: TRBV7-9
abundance: .
d_gene: .
CDR3nt: TGTGCCAGCACCCGGGGTTCTAACTATGGCTACACCTTC
CDR3aa: CASTRGSNYGYTF

j_gene: TRBJ2-7
v_gene: TRBV7-8
abundance: .
d_gene: .
CDR3nt: TGTGCCAGCAGCTTAGTTGGGACACTGAGCTCCTACGAGCAGTACTTC
CDR3aa: CASSLVGTLSSYEQYF

j_gene: TRBJ1-1
v_gene: TRBV7-2
abundance: .
d_gene: .
CDR3nt: TGTGCCAGCAGCTTAGGAACAGGCGGAAGGGCTGAAGCTTTCTTT
CDR3aa: CASSLGTGGRAEAFF

j_gene: TRBJ1-4
v_gene: TRBV12-3/TRBV12-4
abundance: many
d_gene: .
CDR3nt: TGTGCCAGCAGTGGTAGAGGACTGGCAGCCGAAAAACTGTTTTTT
CDR3aa: CASSGRGLAAEKLFF

j_gene: TRBJ2-2
v_gene: TRBV20-1
abundance: .
d_gene: TRBD2
CDR3nt: TGCAGTGCTAGGGGGCGGGAGGTCACCGGGGAGCTGTTTTTT
CDR3aa: CSARGREVTGELFF

j_gene: TRBJ2-1
v_gene: TRBV4-3
abundance: many
d_gene: .
CDR3nt: TGCGCCAGCAGCCAAGATCTGACTAACACCTACAATGAGCAGTTCTTC
CDR3aa: CASSQDLTNTYNEQFF

j_gene: TRBJ2-1
v_gene: TRBV12-3/TRBV12-4
abundance: few
d_gene: .
CDR3nt: TGTGCCAGCAGTTTACGATTTAGTTTCGATGAGCGGTTCTTC
CDR3aa: CASSLRFSFDERFF

j_gene: TRBJ2-7
v_gene: TRBV6-6
abundance: .
d_gene: TRBD1
CDR3nt: TGTGCCAGCAGTTACTCGAGACAGGGTAACGGCGAGCAGTACTTC
CDR3aa: CASSYSRQGNGEQYF

j_gene: TRBJ2-2
v_gene: TRBV6-4
abundance: many
d_gene: TRBD2
CDR3nt: TGTGCCAGCAGTGACTCTAGCGGGGGGGCCACCGGGGAGCTGTTTTTT
CDR3aa: CASSDSSGGATGELFF

j_gene: TRBJ1-3
v_gene: TRBV10-3
abundance: .
d_gene: .
CDR3nt: TGTGCCATCACCCGTAGACCGACTGGAAACACCATATATTTT
CDR3aa: CAITRRPTGNTIYF

j_gene: TRBJ2-5
v_gene: TRBV9
abundance: few
d_gene: .
CDR3nt: TGTGCCAGAGATCCCTTCGGAGAGACCCAGTACTTC
CDR3aa: CARDPFGETQYF

j_gene: TRBJ2-5
v_gene: TRBV27
abundance: .
d_gene: TRBD2
CDR3nt: TGTGCCAGCAGTTTATGGGGGGCTAGCGGGGCCGCTTGGGAGACCCAGTACTTC
CDR3aa: CASSLWGASGAAWETQYF

j_gene: TRBJ2-7
v_gene: TRBV7-9
abundance: once
d_gene: TRBD2
CDR3nt: TGTGCCAGCAGCTTAGTAGGGGGGACTAGTCCTCCCTACGAGCAGTACTTC
CDR3aa: CASSLVGGTSPPYEQYF

j_gene: TRBJ2-7
v_gene: TRBV25-1
abundance: .
d_gene: TRBD1
CDR3nt: TGTGCCAGCAGTGTCTCCCCGGGACAGCCGGGACCCTACGAGCAGTACTTC
CDR3aa: CASSVSPGQPGPYEQYF

j_gene: TRBJ1-3
v_gene: TRBV29-1
abundance: .
d_gene: .
CDR3nt: TGCAGCGTTGAAGTGGGAGACACCATATATTTT
CDR3aa: CSVEVGDTIYF

j_gene: TRBJ1-6
v_gene: TRBV7-2
abundance: .
d_gene: .
CDR3nt: TGTGCCTGCAGCCCTAACTTTATGGGGCAGGGGCGTATTTCACCCCTCCACTTT
CDR3aa: CACSPNFMGQGRISPLHF

j_gene: TRBJ2-3
v_gene: TRBV7-2
abundance: few
d_gene: TRBD2
CDR3nt: TGTGCCAGCAGCTTGGGGCGGGGGGGTTCAGATACGCAGTATTTT
CDR3aa: CASSLGRGGSDTQYF

j_gene: TRBJ2-5
v_gene: TRBV7-2
abundance: .
d_gene: .
CDR3nt: TGTGCCAGCAGGCAAGGGGGGGGGGGTGAAGAGACCCAGTACTTC
CDR3aa: CASRQGGGGEETQYF

j_gene: TRBJ2-5
v_gene: TRBV2
abundance: .
d_gene: TRBD1
CDR3nt: TGTGCCACCAGCGCCCGGATAGACAGGGGGCCAGAGACCCAGTACTTC
CDR3aa: CATSARIDRGPETQYF

j_gene: TRBJ1-1
v_gene: TRBV2
abundance: .
d_gene: .
CDR3nt: TGTGCCAGCAGTGAATCGGGGCTAGTGGGCACTGAAGCTTTCTTT
CDR3aa: CASSESGLVGTEAFF

j_gene: TRBJ1-5
v_gene: TRBV7-9
abundance: .
d_gene: .
CDR3nt: TGTGCCAGCAGCTTAGAGGCGGCAGCCGATCAGCCCCAGCATTTT
CDR3aa: CASSLEAAADQPQHF

j_gene: TRBJ2-1
v_gene: TRBV7-9
abundance: .
d_gene: .
CDR3nt: TGTGCCAGCAGCACACGGGGCAATGAGCAGTCCTTC
CDR3aa: CASSTRGNEQSF

j_gene: TRBJ1-2
v_gene: TRBV19
abundance: .
d_gene: .
CDR3nt: TGTGCCAGTAGTATCTCCGCAGGAGGGTATGGCTACACCTTC
CDR3aa: CASSISAGGYGYTF

j_gene: TRBJ1-4
v_gene: TRBV5-1
abundance: .
d_gene: .
CDR3nt: TGCGCCAGCAGCCCCGGGGGGCAGGGTGAAAAACTGTTTTTT
CDR3aa: CASSPGGQGEKLFF

j_gene: TRBJ1-1
v_gene: TRBV2
abundance: .
d_gene: .
CDR3nt: TGTGCCAGCACCCAAATTACAGCGAACACTGAAGCTTTCTTT
CDR3aa: CASTQITANTEAFF

j_gene: TRBJ1-6
v_gene: TRBV9
abundance: few
d_gene: .
CDR3nt: TGTGCCAGCAGCGTAATCGAGGAATCACCCCTCCACTTT
CDR3aa: CASSVIEESPLHF

j_gene: TRBJ1-2
v_gene: TRBV2
abundance: .
d_gene: .
CDR3nt: TGTGCCAGCAGTGACGACAGCCTTAACTATGGCTACACCTTC
CDR3aa: CASSDDSLNYGYTF

j_gene: TRBJ2-7
v_gene: TRBV7-7
abundance: few
d_gene: TRBD2
CDR3nt: TGTGCCAGCAGCTTAGAAGCGGGGGCATCCAACGAGCAGTACTTC
CDR3aa: CASSLEAGASNEQYF

j_gene: TRBJ2-3
v_gene: TRBV2
abundance: .
d_gene: TRBD2
CDR3nt: TGTGCCAGCCCGGGACTAGCAGCGGATACGCAGTATTTT
CDR3aa: CASPGLAADTQYF

j_gene: TRBJ1-1
v_gene: TRBV10-2
abundance: .
d_gene: .
CDR3nt: TGTGCCAGCAGTGAAGACAGCGCGACGAAAGCTTTCTTT
CDR3aa: CASSEDSATKAFF

j_gene: TRBJ2-1
v_gene: TRBV24-1
abundance: .
d_gene: .
CDR3nt: TGTGCCACCAGTTCACCCGGCCATCCCCAGGCCCGCGGTGAGCAGTTCTTC
CDR3aa: CATSSPGHPQARGEQFF

j_gene: TRBJ2-7
v_gene: TRBV10-3
abundance: .
d_gene: TRBD2
CDR3nt: TGTGCCATCAGTGAGGGACTAGCGGGGAGGTTAAGCGAGCAGTACTTC
CDR3aa: CAISEGLAGRLSEQYF

j_gene: TRBJ2-1
v_gene: TRBV24-1
abundance: .
d_gene: TRBD2
CDR3nt: TGTGCCACCAGTGATCGGTGGACTAGCGTCGAGCAGTTCTTC
CDR3aa: CATSDRWTSVEQFF